This T cell receptor (beta chain) was recovered during a study of cytomegalovirus exposure and HLA in healthy donors. Study outcomes and limitations: Sequencing had likely introduced a cluster of highly shared sequence variants as an artifact. The classifier was said to identify cytomegalovirus status with high specificity and sensitivity. The authors later linked a missense DCLRE1C variant to TCR beta V- and J-gene trimming.

Researchers ran the PCR with 60 Vbeta and 13 Jbeta primers. Profiled with immunoSEQ multiplex PCR; TCRdb holds only in-frame clones, not every one. The repertoire has over 150,000 clones, over 70% of them found once; the top ten carry around 5%. On this clone itself: The target antigen is unknown.

Germline V CDR1 and CDR2: KGHSH, LQKENI. V lost 0 bases to trimming and J lost 3 bases, with 17 bases between them. There are 17 residues in the CDR3. The chain links TRBV18 to TRBJ2-5; D possibly corresponds to TRBD2 (5 bases). This clonotype originated in a man aged 30 to 45 in good health and CMV-seronegative. Sequenced material: PBMCs. CDR3 amino acids: CASSPPGWGDKEETQYF. In DNA form, the CDR3 reads TGTGCCAGCTCACCACCAGGATGGGGAGACAAAGAAGAGACCCAGTACTTC.